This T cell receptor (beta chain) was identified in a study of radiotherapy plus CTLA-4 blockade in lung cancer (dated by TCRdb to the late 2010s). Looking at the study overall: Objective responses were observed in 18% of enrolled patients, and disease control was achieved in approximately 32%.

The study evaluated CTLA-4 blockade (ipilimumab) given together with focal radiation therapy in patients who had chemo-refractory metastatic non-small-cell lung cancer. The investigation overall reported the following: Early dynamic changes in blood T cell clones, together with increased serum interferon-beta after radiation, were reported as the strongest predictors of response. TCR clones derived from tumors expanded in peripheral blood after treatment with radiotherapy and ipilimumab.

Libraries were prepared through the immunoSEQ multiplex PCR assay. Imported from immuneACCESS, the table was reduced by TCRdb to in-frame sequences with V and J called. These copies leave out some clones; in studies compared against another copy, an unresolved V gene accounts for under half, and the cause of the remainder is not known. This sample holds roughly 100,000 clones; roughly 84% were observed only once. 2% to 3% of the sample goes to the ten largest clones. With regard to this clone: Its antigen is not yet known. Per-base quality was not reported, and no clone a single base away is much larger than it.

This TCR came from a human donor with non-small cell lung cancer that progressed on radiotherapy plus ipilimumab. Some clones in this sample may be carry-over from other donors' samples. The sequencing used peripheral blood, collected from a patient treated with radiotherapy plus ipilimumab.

The CDR3 reads CASSRATAPNYGYTF. The bases read TGTGCCAGTAGTAGAGCGACAGCACCAAACTATGGCTACACCTTC. This receptor chain uses TRBV19 and TRBJ1-2; the D gene is perhaps TRBD1, on 5 matching bases. Reading from cysteine to phenylalanine, the CDR3 counts 15 amino acids. This entry keeps only the CDR3 DNA: 45 bases, framed from base 1. Reading the germline V gene (reference sequence) gives CDR1 LNHDA and CDR2 SQIVND. The junction carries 14 bases between V and J, which are trimmed by 4 bases and 2 bases respectively.